This TCR beta chain is from a study of PD-L1 blockade in urothelial cancer. Looking at the study overall: Bladder-origin urothelial cancer in males covered most of the roughly 29 patients. Chemotherapy regimens numbering 0 to 3 had been given to patients.

Study-level points and caveats: Better survival was predicted when blood TCR clonality before treatment fell below the median.

Trimming cost V 5 bases and J 1 base, with 12 bases left between them. Germline CDR1 is SQVTM and CDR2 is ANQGSEA. CDR3 length: 14 residues. Notes on this clone: The target antigen is unknown.

Clones were read by immunoSEQ multiplex PCR, and TCRdb kept only the in-frame ones, dropping some. The data hold more than 50,000 clones, with about four fifths observed a single time. The chain uses TRBV29-1 and TRBJ2-1; no firm D call. This sequence originates from an older man with urothelial cancer. The starting material was PBMCs, obtained around atezolizumab (anti-PD-L1) treatment. CDR3 in DNA: TGCAGCGTTTCAGGAATTCAGTCCTACAATGAGCAGTTCTTC. As protein: CSVSGIQSYNEQFF.